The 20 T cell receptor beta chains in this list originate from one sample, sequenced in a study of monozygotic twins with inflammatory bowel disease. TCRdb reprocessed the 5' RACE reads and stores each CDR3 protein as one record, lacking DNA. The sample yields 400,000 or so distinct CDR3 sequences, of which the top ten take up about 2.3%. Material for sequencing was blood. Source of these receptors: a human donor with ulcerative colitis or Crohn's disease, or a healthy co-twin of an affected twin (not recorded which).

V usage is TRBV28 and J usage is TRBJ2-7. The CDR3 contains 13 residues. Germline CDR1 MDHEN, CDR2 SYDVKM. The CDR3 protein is CASSEDALYEQYF.

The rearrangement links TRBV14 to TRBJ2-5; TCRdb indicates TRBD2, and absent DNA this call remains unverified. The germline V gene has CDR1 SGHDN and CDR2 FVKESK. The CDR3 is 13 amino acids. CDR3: CASSQGVRETQYF.

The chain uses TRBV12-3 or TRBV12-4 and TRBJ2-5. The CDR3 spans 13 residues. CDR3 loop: CASSFIPMETQYF.

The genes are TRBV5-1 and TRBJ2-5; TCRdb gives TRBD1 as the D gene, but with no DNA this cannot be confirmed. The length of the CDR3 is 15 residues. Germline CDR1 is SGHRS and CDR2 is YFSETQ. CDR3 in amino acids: CASRERGGGQETQYF. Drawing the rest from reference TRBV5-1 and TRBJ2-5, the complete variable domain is KAGVTQTPRYLIKTRGQQVTLSCSPISGHRSVSWYQQTPGQGLQFLFEYFSETQRNKGNFPGRFSGRQFSNSRSEMNVSTLELGDSALYLCASRERGGGQETQYFGPGTRLLVL.

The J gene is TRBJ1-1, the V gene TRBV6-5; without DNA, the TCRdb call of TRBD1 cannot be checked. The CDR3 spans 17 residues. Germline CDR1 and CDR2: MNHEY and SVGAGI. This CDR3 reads CASSYYSGDRDLAEAFF.

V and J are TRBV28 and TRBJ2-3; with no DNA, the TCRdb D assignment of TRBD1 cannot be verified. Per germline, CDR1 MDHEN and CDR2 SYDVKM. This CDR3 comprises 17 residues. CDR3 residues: CASRPRGGVPSTDTQYF.

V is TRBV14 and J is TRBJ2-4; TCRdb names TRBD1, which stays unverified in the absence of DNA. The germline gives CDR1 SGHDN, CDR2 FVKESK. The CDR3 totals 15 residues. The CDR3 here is CASSQVHRGSNIQYF.

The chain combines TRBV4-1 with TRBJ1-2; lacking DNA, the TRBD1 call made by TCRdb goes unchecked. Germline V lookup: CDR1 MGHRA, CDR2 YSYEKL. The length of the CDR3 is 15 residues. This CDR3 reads CASSPGQGVNYGYTF.

CDR3 in amino acids: CASSFGRSNTEAFF. The gene calls are TRBV12-3 or TRBV12-4 and TRBJ1-1. The CDR3 has 14 residues.

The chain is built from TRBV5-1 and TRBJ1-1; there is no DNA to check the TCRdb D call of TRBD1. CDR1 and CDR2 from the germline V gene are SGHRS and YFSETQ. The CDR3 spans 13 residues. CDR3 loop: CASSLLTGEPAFF.

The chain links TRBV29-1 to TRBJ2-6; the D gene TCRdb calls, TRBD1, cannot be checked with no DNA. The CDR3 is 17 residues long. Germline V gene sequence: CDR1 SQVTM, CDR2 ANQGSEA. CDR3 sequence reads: CSVSTGGSSSGANVLTF.

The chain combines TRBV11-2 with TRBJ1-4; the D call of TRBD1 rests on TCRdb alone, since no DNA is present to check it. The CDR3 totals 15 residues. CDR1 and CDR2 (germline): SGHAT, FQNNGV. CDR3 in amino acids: CASSLRGTVNEKLFF.

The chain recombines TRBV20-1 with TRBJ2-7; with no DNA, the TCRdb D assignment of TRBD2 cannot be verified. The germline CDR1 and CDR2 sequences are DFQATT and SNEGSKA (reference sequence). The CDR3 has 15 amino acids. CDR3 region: CSASTAGGNSYEQYF.

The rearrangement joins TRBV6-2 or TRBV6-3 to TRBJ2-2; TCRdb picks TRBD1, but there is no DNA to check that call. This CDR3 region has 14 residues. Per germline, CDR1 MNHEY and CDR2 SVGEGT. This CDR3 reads CASAPNFPHGELFF.

CDR3 sequence: CASSPPTSGTNEQFF. The V call is TRBV18, the J call TRBJ2-1; TCRdb's assignment of TRBD2 cannot be checked, as there is no DNA. Per germline, CDR1 KGHSH and CDR2 LQKENI. The CDR3 runs to 15 residues.

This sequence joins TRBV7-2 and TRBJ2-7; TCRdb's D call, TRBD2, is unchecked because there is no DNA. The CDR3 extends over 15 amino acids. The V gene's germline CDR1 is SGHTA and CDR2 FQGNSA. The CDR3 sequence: CASSLEGTRGGEQYF.

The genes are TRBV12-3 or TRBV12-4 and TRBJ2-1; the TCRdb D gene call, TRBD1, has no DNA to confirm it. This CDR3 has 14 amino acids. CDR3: CASSYGGAYNEQFF.

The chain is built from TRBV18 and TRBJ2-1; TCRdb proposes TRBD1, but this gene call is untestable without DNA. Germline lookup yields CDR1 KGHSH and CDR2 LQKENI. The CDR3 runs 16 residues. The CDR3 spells CASSETGRGPYNEQFF.

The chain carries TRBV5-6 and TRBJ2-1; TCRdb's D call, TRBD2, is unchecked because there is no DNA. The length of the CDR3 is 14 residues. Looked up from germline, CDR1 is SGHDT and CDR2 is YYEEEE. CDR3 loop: CASSLLGPKNEQFF. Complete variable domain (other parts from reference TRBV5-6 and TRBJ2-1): DAGVTQSPTHLIKTRGQQVTLRCSPKSGHDTVSWYQQALGQGPQFIFQYYEEEERQRGNFPDRFSGHQFPNYSSELNVNALLLGDSALYLCASSLLGPKNEQFFGPGTRLTVL.

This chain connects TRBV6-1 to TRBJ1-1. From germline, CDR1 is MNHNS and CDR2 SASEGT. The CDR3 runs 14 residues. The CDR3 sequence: CASSSRWSNTEAFF.